The rows below give T cell receptor beta chains drawn from one sample of a study of OX40 agonist ivuxolimab in advanced cancers. Here immunoSEQ multiplex PCR was the method, and the copy in TCRdb shows in-frame clones only, minus some. The repertoire holds around 90,000 clones, with roughly 84% as singletons. Sequenced material: CD4+ or CD8+ T cells sorted from blood, taken in a trial of the OX40 agonist ivuxolimab. These receptors were collected from an adult with an advanced solid tumor such as melanoma, head and neck, liver or kidney cancer. Both conserved end residues are part of each CDR3. The order of the fields is clone size, D gene, V gene, J gene, CDR3 DNA, CDR3 protein. D genes are given only for firm matches. Expanded clones get a size class; other rows say once, few or many, or leave the size out.

size: NA
D: TRBD2
V: TRBV7-9
J: TRBJ2-5
DNA: TGTGCCAGCAGCTTAAATAGGCTAGCGGGGGCCTTAAACCAAGAGACCCAGTACTTC
CDR3: CASSLNRLAGALNQETQYF

size: NA
D: TRBD2
V: TRBV7-9
J: TRBJ2-1
DNA: TGTGCCAGCAGCTTGAGACTAGCGGGGGGTTCTACCTCCTACAATGAGCAGTTCTTC
CDR3: CASSLRLAGGSTSYNEQFF

size: NA
D: NA
V: TRBV7-6
J: TRBJ2-6
DNA: TGTGCCAGCAGCCCCCGCGAGGGAAGCTCTGGGGCCAACGTCCTGACTTTC
CDR3: CASSPREGSSGANVLTF

size: NA
D: NA
V: TRBV6-5
J: TRBJ2-1
DNA: TGTGCCAGCAGTCCCAGGGTCAATGAGCAGTTCTTC
CDR3: CASSPRVNEQFF

size: once
D: TRBD1
V: TRBV6-5
J: TRBJ2-7
DNA: TGTGCCAGCAGTGGACAGGGATCCTCCTACGAGCAGTACTTC
CDR3: CASSGQGSSYEQYF

size: NA
D: TRBD2
V: TRBV7-2
J: TRBJ2-1
DNA: TGTGCCAGCAGCCCGGGACTAGCGGTGAATGAGCAGTTCTTC
CDR3: CASSPGLAVNEQFF

size: NA
D: TRBD2
V: TRBV28
J: TRBJ2-7
DNA: TGTGCCAGCAGTTTTACCCCACTAGCGGGGGGGCCTGTCGAGCAGTACTTC
CDR3: CASSFTPLAGGPVEQYF

size: NA
D: NA
V: TRBV27
J: TRBJ1-2
DNA: TGTGCCAGCAGTTTATTCCGGGGGGCGCCGGGTGGCTACACCTTC
CDR3: CASSLFRGAPGGYTF

size: NA
D: NA
V: TRBV19
J: TRBJ2-3
DNA: TGTGCCAGTAAGAACGGCCCCGAGGATACGCAGTATTTT
CDR3: CASKNGPEDTQYF

size: NA
D: NA
V: TRBV15
J: TRBJ1-4
DNA: TGTGCCACCAGCAGGGGTCGGCCGGGGGAAAAACTGTTTTTT
CDR3: CATSRGRPGEKLFF

size: NA
D: NA
V: TRBV15
J: TRBJ1-2
DNA: TGTGCCACCAGCAGAGGGGGCCCGGGACACAACTATGGCTACACCTTC
CDR3: CATSRGGPGHNYGYTF

size: NA
D: TRBD1
V: TRBV2
J: TRBJ1-1
DNA: TGTGCCAGCAGGGATGTTCGGACAGGGGTTAGGTACACTGAAGCTTTCTTT
CDR3: CASRDVRTGVRYTEAFF

size: once
D: TRBD1
V: TRBV11-1
J: TRBJ2-7
DNA: TGTGCCAGCACCCAGGACAGGGGATCCTACGAGCAGTACTTC
CDR3: CASTQDRGSYEQYF

size: NA
D: TRBD1
V: TRBV30
J: TRBJ2-7
DNA: TGTGCCTGGAGTAAGGGGACAGCTAGCTCCTACGAGCAGTACTTC
CDR3: CAWSKGTASSYEQYF

size: NA
D: NA
V: TRBV5-1
J: TRBJ2-3
DNA: TGCGCCACCTCAGGGGGGACTAGCACAGATACGCAGTATTTT
CDR3: CATSGGTSTDTQYF

size: NA
D: NA
V: TRBV30
J: TRBJ1-2
DNA: TGTGCCTGGAGATTCTACCGCCCCACAGTCCCTAACTATGGCTACACCTTC
CDR3: CAWRFYRPTVPNYGYTF

size: NA
D: TRBD2
V: TRBV2
J: TRBJ2-1
DNA: TGTGCCAGCAGTGAAATCCTAGCGGGGGGGCAAAACAATGAGCAGTTCTTC
CDR3: CASSEILAGGQNNEQFF

size: NA
D: TRBD2
V: TRBV5-4
J: TRBJ2-5
DNA: TGTGCCAGCAGCTCCAAAGCGGGGGGCCGAGAGACCCAGTACTTC
CDR3: CASSSKAGGRETQYF

size: NA
D: NA
V: TRBV6-1
J: TRBJ1-1
DNA: TGTGCCAGCAGTGAAACAGTGGGAGGGAACACTGAAGCTTTCTTT
CDR3: CASSETVGGNTEAFF

size: once
D: NA
V: TRBV11-2
J: TRBJ2-2
DNA: TGTGCCAGCCAGGCCGAGAGTTCCACCGGGGAGCTGTTTTTT
CDR3: CASQAESSTGELFF

size: NA
D: NA
V: TRBV15
J: TRBJ2-5
DNA: TGTGCCACCAGCAGAGCCACCCAAGAGACCCAGTACTTC
CDR3: CATSRATQETQYF

size: NA
D: NA
V: TRBV18
J: TRBJ1-5
DNA: TGTGCCAGCTCACCAGGAAGCGTCCTTAGCAATCAGCCCCAGCATTTT
CDR3: CASSPGSVLSNQPQHF

size: few
D: NA
V: TRBV19
J: TRBJ1-2
DNA: TGTGCCAGTAGTCGGGACCCCTACTATGGCTACACCTTC
CDR3: CASSRDPYYGYTF

size: few
D: NA
V: TRBV6-5
J: TRBJ1-2
DNA: TGTGCCAGCAGTGAGGCGGGGGCTAACTATGGCTACACCTTC
CDR3: CASSEAGANYGYTF

size: once
D: NA
V: TRBV7-2
J: TRBJ1-3
DNA: TGTGCCACCGACCCCCGGGCCGACGGAAACACCATATATTTT
CDR3: CATDPRADGNTIYF

size: NA
D: NA
V: TRBV5-3
J: TRBJ2-7
DNA: TGTGCCAGAAGCTCGGGACCGTGTCTTCCTTCCTACGAGCAGTACTTC
CDR3: CARSSGPCLPSYEQYF

size: NA
D: TRBD2
V: TRBV11-2
J: TRBJ2-1
DNA: TGTGCCAGCAGCTTAGCGGGCGGGGGGCTCTCCTACAATGAGCAGTTCTTC
CDR3: CASSLAGGGLSYNEQFF

size: few
D: NA
V: TRBV6-1
J: TRBJ1-2
DNA: TGTGCCAGCAGTGAAGGGGAGGGCCCTTATGGCTACACCTTC
CDR3: CASSEGEGPYGYTF

size: NA
D: TRBD2
V: TRBV2
J: TRBJ2-1
DNA: TGTGCCAGCAGCCCACTGACTAGCGGGGAGCAGTTCTTC
CDR3: CASSPLTSGEQFF

size: NA
D: NA
V: TRBV30
J: TRBJ1-5
DNA: TGTGCCTGGAGTGTATTAGGTAGACAGCCCCAGCATTTT
CDR3: CAWSVLGRQPQHF

size: NA
D: TRBD1
V: TRBV2
J: TRBJ2-5
DNA: TGTGCCAGCAGTGAAGCGAGAGGGGGCATTGGGAAAGAGACCCAGTACTTC
CDR3: CASSEARGGIGKETQYF